The 28 T cell receptor beta chains listed next were all sequenced from one sample in a study of blood T cell repertoires in COVID-19. The table came from immunoSEQ multiplex PCR; TCRdb's copy has only in-frame clones and leaves some out. The sample comprises some 180,000 clones, about 80% of which are singletons, and roughly 9.4% rests with the top ten. The sequenced material came from peripheral blood. Receptors originate from a woman between 50 and 59 years old with active or convalescent COVID-19.

The V and J genes are TRBV28 and TRBJ2-1; TRBD2 aligns across 10 bases. Trimming removed 5 bases from V and 4 bases from J; junction bases left unmatched: 14. CDR3 length: 18 residues. Germline CDR1 MDHEN, CDR2 SYDVKM. In DNA, the CDR3 is TGTGCCAGCAGTAAGCCTACTCCGGGACTAGCGAATTACAATGAGCAGTTCTTC. This sequence encodes CASSKPTPGLANYNEQFF.

The chain uses TRBV11-1 and TRBJ2-7; tentative D call: TRBD2 (5 bases). V dropped 1 base and J dropped 7 bases, with 17 bases sitting between them. This CDR3 has 15 residues. Germline V gene data show CDR1 as SGHAT and CDR2 as FQDESV (reference sequence). In DNA form, the CDR3 reads TGTGCCAGCAGCTTAGGGGTGGGAGCCTCGGGGGAGCAGTACTTC. Protein: CASSLGVGASGEQYF.

The chain employs TRBV6-5 and TRBJ1-4; no firm D call. The length of the CDR3 is 14 residues. CDR1 is MNHEY and CDR2 is SVGAGI in the germline V gene. The ends were cut back, 7 bases at V and 4 bases at J, with 13 bases in the middle. The CDR3 loop reads CASNKDGNNEKLFF. CDR3 nucleotides: TGTGCCAGCAACAAGGACGGGAATAATGAAAAACTGTTTTTT.

This sequence joins TRBV2 and TRBJ2-2; 7 bases match TRBD2. Germline CDR1 and CDR2: SNHLY and FYNNEI. CDR3 length: 14 residues. Trimming at V came to 8 bases and at J to 2 bases, leaving 5 bases not matched to a gene. CDR3 amino acids: CASAGTTNTGELFF. The CDR3 region has the DNA TGTGCCAGCGCCGGGACTACCAACACCGGGGAGCTGTTTTTT. Looking up the rest from reference TRBV2 and TRBJ2-2 gives the full variable domain: EPEVTQTPSHQVTQMGQEVILRCVPISNHLYFYWYRQILGQKVEFLVSFYNNEISEKSEIFDDQFSVERPDGSNFTLKIRSTKLEDSAMYFCASAGTTNTGELFFGEGSRLTVL.

This chain's CDR3 is CSVDVQGKNIQYF. CDR3 bases: TGCAGCGTCGATGTCCAGGGCAAAAACATTCAGTACTTC. The V and J genes are TRBV29-1 and TRBJ2-4, with D maybe TRBD1 (5 bases). Germline CDR1 is SQVTM and CDR2 is ANQGSEA. V dropped 6 bases and J dropped 3 bases, with 12 bases sitting between them. This CDR3 region has 13 residues.

This chain joins TRBV7-3 and TRBJ2-3; 9 nucleotides line up with TRBD2. Germline lookup yields CDR1 SGHTA and CDR2 FQGTGA. Trimming took 5 bases from V and 0 from J; bases not matched to a gene: 3. The length of the CDR3 is 15 residues. CDR3 loop: CASSLGLASTDTQYF. In nucleotides, the CDR3 is TGTGCCAGCAGCCTAGGACTAGCGAGCACAGATACGCAGTATTTT.

This chain uses TRBV7-2 with TRBJ1-2, with 7 bases aligning to TRBD1. V lost 3 bases and J lost 7; bases outside the gene matches: 11. CDR3 length: 15 residues. In germline, CDR1 is SGHTA, CDR2 FQGNSA. The CDR3 loop reads CASSLTGPQGGGYTF. The CDR3 DNA sequence: TGTGCCAGCAGCTTGACAGGTCCCCAGGGGGGTGGCTACACCTTC.

The chain combines TRBV7-8 with TRBJ2-2, with TRBD1 matching 10 bases. CDR3 length: 13 amino acids. Germline values: CDR1 SGHVS, CDR2 FQNEAQ. V lost 8 bases and J lost 6; bases outside the gene matches: 3. DNA of the CDR3: TGTGCCAGCGGGACAGGGGTCGCCGGGGAGCTGTTTTTT. As protein: CASGTGVAGELFF.

The rearrangement links TRBV12-3 or TRBV12-4 to TRBJ1-1; D is perhaps TRBD1 (5 bases). The CDR3 extends over 13 amino acids. Trimming took off 6 bases at V and 0 bases at J, with 8 bases between the two ends. In nucleotides, the CDR3 is TGTGCCAGCAGAACCAGGGTGAACACTGAAGCTTTCTTT. This codes for CASRTRVNTEAFF.

J is TRBJ1-4 and V is TRBV18, with D maybe TRBD1 (5 bases). The V end lost 2 bases, the J end lost 2 bases, and 15 bases lay between the germline ends. The CDR3 is made up of 17 amino acids. Per the germline V gene, CDR1 is KGHSH and CDR2 is LQKENI. The CDR3 spells CASSPIPGTGTNEKLFF. The DNA for the CDR3 is TGTGCCAGCTCACCAATCCCAGGGACTGGGACTAATGAAAAACTGTTTTTT.

The chain joins TRBV15 to TRBJ2-7; 8 positions agree with TRBD2. The CDR3 totals 15 residues. The trim removed 0 bases at V and 5 bases at J, leaving 6 bases unmatched. CDR1 is LNHNV and CDR2 is YYDKDF in the germline V gene (reference sequence). The CDR3 DNA sequence: TGTGCCACCAGCAGAGATCCGGGGGGGCTTGACGAGCAGTACTTC. This gives the protein CATSRDPGGLDEQYF.

This clone was seen a few times. The chain recombines TRBV2 with TRBJ2-1; 7 positions agree with TRBD2. This CDR3 has 14 residues. The J segment lost 8 bases and the V segment lost 6 bases, leaving 10 bases of the junction unmatched. From germline, CDR1 is SNHLY and CDR2 FYNNEI. The CDR3 region has the DNA TGTGCCAGCAGGGGGGACTACTTAATTCATGAGCAGTTCTTC. Its protein is CASRGDYLIHEQFF. Based on the CDR3 plus reference TRBV2 and TRBJ2-1, the full variable domain is EPEVTQTPSHQVTQMGQEVILRCVPISNHLYFYWYRQILGQKVEFLVSFYNNEISEKSEIFDDQFSVERPDGSNFTLKIRSTKLEDSAMYFCASRGDYLIHEQFFGPGTRLTVL.

The V call is TRBV6-6, the J call TRBJ1-5, with D possibly matching TRBD1 (6 bases). Germline-derived CDR1 and CDR2 are MNHNY and SVGAGI (reference sequence). This CDR3 has 15 amino acids. The V end lost 6 bases, the J end lost 7 bases, and 19 bases lay between the germline ends. The DNA for the CDR3 is TGTGCCAGCAGCACCCGGGACACCGGGGGGCAGCCCCAGCATTTT. This translates into CASSTRDTGGQPQHF.

Concerning this clone: This specimen includes other DNA sequences encoding the same CDR3. This chain uses TRBV19 with TRBJ2-7; TRBD2 agrees at 8 bases. CDR1 is LNHDA and CDR2 is SQIVND in the germline V gene (reference sequence). V lost 3 bases, J lost 4 bases, and 5 bases stayed unmatched. CDR3 length: 14 amino acids. This CDR3 is CASSIGRGSYEQYF. CDR3 coding DNA: TGTGCCAGTAGTATCGGGAGGGGATCTTACGAGCAGTACTTC.

The CDR3 DNA sequence: TGTGCCAGCAGTTTATCGGGCATCGAGGGATCAGTGGAGACCCAGTACTTC. Translation gives CASSLSGIEGSVETQYF. The rearrangement joins TRBV27 to TRBJ2-5; TRBD2 might be the D (5 bases). Germline loops: CDR1 MNHEY, CDR2 SMNVEV (reference sequence). The length of the CDR3 is 17 residues. V was clipped by 0 bases and J by 5 bases, with 19 bases between them.

The chain links TRBV19 to TRBJ1-4, with a tentative D call TRBD1 (6 bases). This CDR3 has 15 residues. The germline CDR1 and CDR2 sequences are LNHDA and SQIVND (reference sequence). V was trimmed by 5 bases and J by 7 bases, leaving 17 bases between them. The CDR3 DNA is TGTGCCAGTAGTCCCTTGCAGGGGATTGGTGAAAAACTGTTTTTT. It encodes CASSPLQGIGEKLFF.

This clone was recorded a few times. This chain uses TRBV3-1 (or the pseudogene TRBV3-2) with TRBJ1-6; no definite D call. CDR1 LGHDT and CDR2 YNNKEL come from the germline V gene (reference sequence). This CDR3 has 15 residues. V was cut by 0 bases and J by 9 bases, with 12 bases left in between. CDR3 in amino acids: CASSQEPYPSSPLHF. DNA of the CDR3: TGTGCCAGCAGCCAAGAGCCTTACCCTAGTTCACCCCTCCACTTT.

The V and J genes are TRBV14 and TRBJ2-1, with D tentatively TRBD2 (5 bases). The V gene lost 1 base and the J gene lost 6 bases, with 10 bases spanning the gap. The CDR3 is 14 amino acids. CDR1 and CDR2 from the germline V gene are SGHDN and FVKESK. This CDR3 is CASSQVLASNEQFF. DNA of the CDR3: TGTGCCAGCAGCCAAGTCCTAGCTAGCAATGAGCAGTTCTTC.

V usage is TRBV28 and J usage is TRBJ1-6; TRBD1 might be the D (6 bases). V shed 2 bases and J shed 3 bases, with 11 bases lying between them. There are 16 residues in the CDR3. The germline CDR1 and CDR2 sequences are MDHEN and SYDVKM. CDR3 sequence (DNA): TGTGCCAGCAGTTTACCCCAGGGGCTCTATAATTCACCCCTCCACTTT. It translates to CASSLPQGLYNSPLHF.

The V call is TRBV5-6, the J call TRBJ1-2; 11 bases line up with TRBD1. The V segment lost 4 bases and the J segment 0 bases; nucleotides outside the gene matches: 11. Germline V gene data show CDR1 as SGHDT and CDR2 as YYEEEE. The CDR3 contains 18 residues. CDR3 in amino acids: CASSLNPGQGVTNYGYTF. CDR3 nucleotides: TGTGCCAGCAGCCTAAACCCGGGACAGGGGGTTACTAACTATGGCTACACCTTC.

V usage is TRBV18 and J usage is TRBJ2-1; a possible D gene is TRBD1 (5 bases). Germline CDR1 reads KGHSH; CDR2 reads LQKENI. The CDR3 has 17 amino acids. Trimming removed 1 base from V and 3 bases from J, with 16 bases in between. CDR3 DNA sequence: TGTGCCAGCTCACCACTTCAGTCAGGGATTCACTACAATGAGCAGTTCTTC. Its translation: CASSPLQSGIHYNEQFF.

The chain combines TRBV10-3 with TRBJ2-1; 8 bases line up with TRBD2. CDR3 length: 14 amino acids. V was pared by 6 bases and J by 0 bases, with 1 base of the junction left unmatched. CDR1 is ENHRY and CDR2 is SYGVKD in the germline V gene. The CDR3 spells CAIRAGASYNEQFF. The CDR3, as DNA: TGTGCCATCAGAGCGGGAGCCTCCTACAATGAGCAGTTCTTC.

This chain joins TRBV30 and TRBJ2-5, with a possible D match to TRBD2 (5 bases). The germline V gene encodes CDR1 GTSNPN and CDR2 SVGIG (reference sequence). Trimming stripped 1 base from V and 6 bases from J, with 9 bases between. This CDR3 spans 12 amino acids. The CDR3 DNA follows: TGTGCCTGGAGTGCGGACTCCCAGACCCAGTACTTC. Encoded protein: CAWSADSQTQYF. Supplemented by reference TRBV30 and TRBJ2-5, the full variable domain reads SQTIHQWPATLVQPVGSPLSLECTVEGTSNPNLYWYRQAAGRGLQLLFYSVGIGQISSEVPQNLSASRPQDRQFILSSKKLLLSDSGFYLCAWSADSQTQYFGPGTRLLVL.

The J gene is TRBJ1-5, the V gene TRBV28, with 8 bases matching TRBD1. This CDR3 is built from 16 residues. V was pared by 6 bases and J by 4 bases, with 11 bases of the junction left unmatched. Germline V gene data show CDR1 as MDHEN and CDR2 as SYDVKM. CDR3 sequence (DNA): TGTGCCAGCAGAACCTTCGGACAGGGACAAAATCAGCCCCAGCATTTT. It translates to CASRTFGQGQNQPQHF. The whole variable domain, filled in from reference TRBV28 and TRBJ1-5, reads DVKVTQSSRYLVKRTGEKVFLECVQDMDHENMFWYRQDPGLGLRLIYFSYDVKMKEKGDIPEGYSVSREKKERFSLILESASTNQTSMYLCASRTFGQGQNQPQHFGDGTRLSIL.

The chain is built from TRBV15 and TRBJ2-5; D gene unclear. CDR1 and CDR2 (germline): LNHNV, YYDKDF (reference sequence). This CDR3 region has 14 residues. The germline V and J ends were trimmed by 1 base and 5 bases, with 11 bases remaining between them. For the CDR3, the DNA is TGTGCCACCAGCAGAGGAGGTAGCTGGGAGACCCAGTACTTC. Translated, it gives CATSRGGSWETQYF.

This rearrangement joins TRBV30 to TRBJ1-4, with a possible D match to TRBD1 (5 bases). This CDR3 has 14 residues. CDR1 GTSNPN and CDR2 SVGIG come from the germline V gene (reference sequence). Deletions cut 2 bases from V and 5 bases from J, with 12 bases between. The CDR3 spells CAWSTGLVNEKLFF. DNA for the CDR3: TGTGCCTGGAGTACAGGTCTTGTGAATGAAAAACTGTTTTTT. The variable domain in full, with the rest retrieved from reference TRBV30 and TRBJ1-4, is SQTIHQWPATLVQPVGSPLSLECTVEGTSNPNLYWYRQAAGRGLQLLFYSVGIGQISSEVPQNLSASRPQDRQFILSSKKLLLSDSGFYLCAWSTGLVNEKLFFGSGTQLSVL.

The chain joins TRBV27 to TRBJ1-2, with a weak D call TRBD1 (6 bases). The germline V and J ends were trimmed by 5 bases and 1 base, with 26 bases remaining between them. Germline CDR1 reads MNHEY; CDR2 reads SMNVEV (reference sequence). The CDR3 consists of 19 residues. CDR3 nucleotides: TGTGCCAGCAGTGCTATACACAGGGCGCCAGAACCCCATAACTATGGCTACACCTTC. Encoded protein: CASSAIHRAPEPHNYGYTF.

The chain links TRBV18 to TRBJ1-3, with a possible D match to TRBD1 (5 bases). CDR1 and CDR2 from the germline V gene are KGHSH and LQKENI. V shed 3 bases and J shed 1 base, with 16 bases lying between them. The CDR3 has 17 amino acids. The CDR3, as DNA: TGTGCCAGCTCACCGGATGGGGGGTCAAGTTCTGGAAACACCATATATTTT. Translating it yields CASSPDGGSSSGNTIYF.